This TCR beta chain was retrieved from a study of cytomegalovirus exposure and HLA in healthy donors. Regarding the study as a whole: The listing of approximately 160 TCR beta chains classed them as cytomegalovirus-associated. Within the 120 or so validation repertoires, first-cohort TCR clusters tended to co-occur, according to a later analysis. Cytomegalovirus status, reportedly, was diagnosed with high specificity and sensitivity by the classifier.

Clones were sequenced by immunoSEQ multiplex PCR, and TCRdb holds only the in-frame ones, with some missing. The repertoire holds about 200,000 clones, with 81% as singletons. The donors were members of the validation cohort comprising 120 subjects, separate from the roughly 690-subject first cohort. Deletions cut 11 bases from V and 8 bases from J, with 22 bases between. The CDR3 contains 15 residues. Germline lookup yields CDR1 MNHNS and CDR2 SASEGT. Notes on this clone: Its antigen is still unknown.

J is TRBJ1-6 and V is TRBV6-1; D gene ambiguous. Sequencing input: PBMCs. The receptor comes from a woman under 40 in good health and CMV-seronegative. The CDR3 DNA follows: TGTGCCGGCTCGTCCGGGTCTGGCTGGGATTCACCCCTCCACTTT. Amino acids: CAGSSGSGWDSPLHF.